This T cell receptor beta chain was captured in a study of beta chain features in type 1 diabetes. Overall study findings and caveats: Type 1 diabetes patients had moderately but significantly shorter TCRB CDR3s in all four CD4+ subsets.

Reverse transcription of all isolated RNA meant that expressed TCRB transcripts were sequenced. The protocol was immunoSEQ multiplex PCR, while the TCRdb copy is restricted to in-frame clones and leaves out a portion. In the table there are under 300,000 clones, just over 20% of which are singletons. A note on this clone: Its antigen is undetermined.

The CDR3 loop spans 14 amino acids. V was shortened by 5 bases and J by 0 bases, with 8 bases between the two germline ends. The V gene's germline CDR1 is MDHEN and CDR2 SYDVKM. V is TRBV28 and J is TRBJ1-3; D not certain. What was sequenced was naive CD4+ T cells from blood. This sequence originates from a woman in her thirties or forties with type 1 diabetes. The CDR3 DNA sequence: TGTGCCAGCAGTCCCCCCTACTCTGGAAACACCATATATTTT. Translation: CASSPPYSGNTIYF. The variable domain in full, with the rest retrieved from reference TRBV28 and TRBJ1-3, is DVKVTQSSRYLVKRTGEKVFLECVQDMDHENMFWYRQDPGLGLRLIYFSYDVKMKEKGDIPEGYSVSREKKERFSLILESASTNQTSMYLCASSPPYSGNTIYFGEGSWLTVV.